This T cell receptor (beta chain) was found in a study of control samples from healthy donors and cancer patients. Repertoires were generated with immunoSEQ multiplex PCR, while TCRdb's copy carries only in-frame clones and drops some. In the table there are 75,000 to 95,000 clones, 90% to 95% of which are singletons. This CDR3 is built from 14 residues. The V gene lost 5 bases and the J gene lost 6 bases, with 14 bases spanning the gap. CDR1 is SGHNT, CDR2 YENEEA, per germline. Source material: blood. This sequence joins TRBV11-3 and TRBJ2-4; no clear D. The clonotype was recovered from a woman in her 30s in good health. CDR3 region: CASSLDFELNIQYF. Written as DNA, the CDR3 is TGTGCCAGCAGCCTCGACTTCGAGTTAAACATTCAGTACTTC.